The 3 T cell receptor beta chains below were found in one sample sequenced in a study of T cells in Graves' hyperthyroidism and ophthalmopathy. TCR beta CDR3 regions were amplified from RNA transcripts. The HTBI primer set served for first-round RT-PCR of the TCR CDR3. TCRdb redid the calling of the multiplex PCR reads with MiXCR, one entry per CDR3 protein. The data show a few hundred thousand distinct CDR3 sequences, approximately 15% seen once. Input material: blood. Receptor source: a woman in her 30s with Graves' hyperthyroidism.

This clonotype was observed at least ten times. V gene TRBV28 combines with J gene TRBJ2-5; D may be TRBD2 (5 bases). The CDR3 is 16 residues long. The ends were cut back, 1 base at V and 5 bases at J, with 17 bases in the middle. Per the germline V gene, CDR1 is MDHEN and CDR2 is SYDVKM. The CDR3 sequence: CASSLSSVRVRETQYF. DNA for the CDR3: TGTGCCAGCAGTTTATCGTCGGTGCGGGTGCGGGAGACCCAGTACTTC.

The V call is TRBV19, the J call TRBJ2-2; 10 positions match TRBD1. J gave up 7 bases and V 5 bases, and 4 bases lay outside the gene matches. The CDR3 is 14 amino acids. Germline CDR1 LNHDA, CDR2 SQIVND (reference sequence). This chain's CDR3 is CASSRQGAGGELFF. DNA for the CDR3: TGTGCCAGTAGTCGACAGGGGGCTGGCGGGGAGCTGTTTTTT.

Many counts were recorded for this clonotype. The chain links TRBV5-1 to TRBJ1-6; no firm D call. Germline V lookup: CDR1 SGHRS, CDR2 YFSETQ. The CDR3 has 12 amino acids. The ends were cut back, 6 bases at V and 7 bases at J, with 8 bases in the middle. The CDR3 is CASKYGNSPLHF. CDR3 nucleotides: TGCGCCAGCAAGTACGGGAATTCACCCCTCCACTTT.